Listed below are T cell receptor beta chains from one sample, sequenced in a study of cytomegalovirus exposure and HLA in healthy donors. Data came from immunoSEQ multiplex PCR; TCRdb stores just in-frame clones and leaves some out. In the table there are 150,000 or so clones, 75% to 80% of which are singletons. The sequenced sample consisted of PBMCs. The receptors were sampled from a woman aged 40 to 50 in good health and CMV-seronegative. Each CDR3 is given with its conserved first and last residue. Fields, in order: D gene, clone size, J gene, V gene, CDR3 DNA, CDR3 protein. D genes are given only for firm matches. Clone size is not always given. Where it is, it says once, few, many or a class for expanded clones.

. . TRBJ1-1 TRBV6-6 TGTGCCAGCAGTTCGCACGATGGAAGGCCGGGAACTGAAGCTTTCTTT CASSSHDGRPGTEAFF
. once TRBJ2-3 TRBV7-2 TGTGCCAGCAGCTCCTCTCCGGGGTTCACAGATACGCAGTATTTT CASSSSPGFTDTQYF
. . TRBJ2-5 TRBV2 TGTGCCAGCAGTGAAGCCGGGACTCAAGAGACCCAGTACTTC CASSEAGTQETQYF
. . TRBJ2-6 TRBV5-1 TGCGCCAGCAGCTTGGGGGTACAGGGTACCGGGGCCAACGTCCTGACTTTC CASSLGVQGTGANVLTF
. . TRBJ1-4 TRBV6-1 TGTGCCAGCAGTGAAGTGGGACATTTACAGGAAAAACTGTTTTTT CASSEVGHLQEKLFF
. few TRBJ2-1 TRBV2 TGTGCCAGCAGTGAAGGCGCCAGGGTTTACAATGAGCAGTTCTTC CASSEGARVYNEQFF
. . TRBJ1-5 TRBV7-2 TGTGCCAGCAGCAAGGACGGGAATAGCAATCAGCCCCAGCATTTT CASSKDGNSNQPQHF
. . TRBJ2-6 TRBV4-1 TGCGCCAGCAGCCACCTAGGCTGGTCTGGGGCCAACGTCCTGACTTTC CASSHLGWSGANVLTF
. . TRBJ1-1 TRBV5-5 TGTGCCAGCAGCTTAGCAGGGCCCACTGAAGCTTTCTTT CASSLAGPTEAFF
. . TRBJ1-2 TRBV6-1 TGTGCCAGCAGTGAAGTAGGAGGGACGGAGGGCTACACCTTC CASSEVGGTEGYTF
TRBD1 . TRBJ2-1 TRBV6-6 TGTGCCAGCAGGGGACAGGGGTGGAATGAGCAGTTCTTC CASRGQGWNEQFF
. . TRBJ2-1 TRBV9 TGTGCCAGCAGCGTAGGGCAGTACAATGAGCAGTTCTTC CASSVGQYNEQFF
. . TRBJ1-1 TRBV2 TGTGCCATTAAGGTGAGGGAGTTCGGCACTGAAGCTTTCTTT CAIKVREFGTEAFF
TRBD1 . TRBJ2-3 TRBV4-2 TGTGCCAGCAGCATTACAGGGGGCTTTATCACAGATACGCAGTATTTT CASSITGGFITDTQYF
TRBD1 few TRBJ2-7 TRBV19 TGTGCCAGTAGTATAACCGACGACAGGGACTACGAGCAGTACTTC CASSITDDRDYEQYF
. . TRBJ1-4 TRBV9 TGTGCCAGCAGCGTAGGGGACATTAATGAAAAACTGTTTTTT CASSVGDINEKLFF
. . TRBJ1-1 TRBV2 TGTGCCAGCAAAAGGGCCGGGGGGACTGAAGCTTTCTTT CASKRAGGTEAFF
TRBD1 . TRBJ2-7 TRBV7-9 TGTGCCAGCAGCCCGGACAGGGCATACTACGAGCAGTACTTC CASSPDRAYYEQYF
. . TRBJ2-5 TRBV21-1 TGTGCCAGCAGCAAAGTTAAGGGACAGGGTTCGGAGACCCAGTACTTC CASSKVKGQGSETQYF
TRBD2 . TRBJ2-1 TRBV19 TGTGCCAGTAGCCTTGGGGGGGGGACGTACAATGAGCAGTTCTTC CASSLGGGTYNEQFF
TRBD1 . TRBJ2-1 TRBV4-1 TGCGCCAGCAGCCCTCGACAGGGAGATAATGAGCAGTTCTTC CASSPRQGDNEQFF
TRBD1 . TRBJ2-7 TRBV7-6 TGTGCCAGCAGCTCGGGGACAGGGAGCAGCTACGAGCAGTACTTC CASSSGTGSSYEQYF
TRBD2 . TRBJ2-1 TRBV5-1 TGCGCCAGCAGCCGGAGTCTAGCGGGGGGCAACAATGAGCAGTTCTTC CASSRSLAGGNNEQFF
. . TRBJ2-3 TRBV11-2 TGTGCCAGCAGCCTAATCAAGGGGTCAGATACGCAGTATTTT CASSLIKGSDTQYF
TRBD1 once TRBJ2-7 TRBV27 TGTGCCAGCAGTGGTGCAGGGGGTCGCTCCTACGAGCAGTACTTC CASSGAGGRSYEQYF
TRBD1 . TRBJ2-7 TRBV11-2 TGTGCCAGCAGCTGGCCCGGGACAGGGGAGTACGAGCAGTACTTC CASSWPGTGEYEQYF
TRBD1 . TRBJ2-2 TRBV14 TGTGCCAGCAGCCCACAGGGGGCAGGGACCGGGGAGCTGTTTTTT CASSPQGAGTGELFF
TRBD1 . TRBJ1-5 TRBV2 TGTGCCAGCAGAGACCCCAGGGGGCGCAATCAGCCCCAGCATTTT CASRDPRGRNQPQHF
. . TRBJ1-2 TRBV25-1 TGTGCCAGCAGTGAAGTAAACTATGGCTACACCTTC CASSEVNYGYTF
. few TRBJ2-7 TRBV25-1 TGTGCCAGCAGTGCTATGATGGCAGGGGCCTACGAGCAGTACTTC CASSAMMAGAYEQYF
TRBD2 . TRBJ2-5 TRBV5-1 TGCGCCAGCAGCTTGGCCTATATAGCGGGGCAGGAGACCCAGTACTTC CASSLAYIAGQETQYF
. . TRBJ1-2 TRBV5-6 TGTGGGCCTAACTATGGCTACACCTTC CGPNYGYTF
. . TRBJ2-7 TRBV19 TGTGCCAGTAGTATAGCGACAACTTACGAGCAGTACTTC CASSIATTYEQYF
. . TRBJ1-1 TRBV5-4 TGTGCCAGCAGCCCGAGGGGGGGGGTTGGCACTGAAGCTTTCTTT CASSPRGGVGTEAFF
TRBD1 once TRBJ1-5 TRBV9 TGTGCCAGCAGCGAGGGGGCAGCGTTTCAGCCCCAGCATTTT CASSEGAAFQPQHF
. once TRBJ2-1 TRBV20-1 TGCAGTGCTAGAAACTTGAATGAGCAGTTCTTC CSARNLNEQFF
. . TRBJ1-6 TRBV11-2 TGTGCCAGCACCATAAACGGACAGAAGCGGTCCCTCCACTTT CASTINGQKRSLHF
TRBD1 . TRBJ2-7 TRBV5-8 TGTGCCAGCAGCACCGGGACAGGCTCCTACGAGCAGTACTTC CASSTGTGSYEQYF
TRBD1 . TRBJ1-1 TRBV19 TGTGCCAGTCGAGGACAGGGGTCGGTATCTGAAGCTTTCTTT CASRGQGSVSEAFF
. . TRBJ1-1 TRBV18 TGTGCCAGCTCACCACGGGCCGGCCAGGGTGGAGCTGAAGCTTTCTTT CASSPRAGQGGAEAFF
TRBD1 . TRBJ1-2 TRBV5-1 TGCGCCAGCAGGTTTTCGGGACAGGGGATAAGGGGCTACACCTTC CASRFSGQGIRGYTF
TRBD1 . TRBJ1-2 TRBV6-6 TGTGCCAGCAGGGAGGGGGCAAACTATGGCTACACCTTC CASREGANYGYTF
. once TRBJ1-5 TRBV6-6 TGTGCCAGCAGTTACAGACAGTTCAATCAGCCCCAGCATTTT CASSYRQFNQPQHF
. few TRBJ1-5 TRBV5-6 TGTGCCAGCAGCTTGAGGGGTATGGATCAGCCCCAGCATTTT CASSLRGMDQPQHF
. . TRBJ2-5 TRBV18 TGTGCCAGCTCACCCCGCCAAGAGACCCAGTACTTC CASSPRQETQYF
. few TRBJ2-5 TRBV12-1 TGTGCCAGCCCGTACCAAGAGACCCAGTACTTC CASPYQETQYF
. once TRBJ1-1 TRBV5-1 TGCGCCAGCAGCTTGACAGGGCTCAGGGACACTGAAGCTTTCTTT CASSLTGLRDTEAFF
. . TRBJ1-1 TRBV27 TGTGCCAGCAGTTTAAATGCGGGGAACACTGAAGCTTTCTTT CASSLNAGNTEAFF
. . TRBJ2-3 TRBV2 TGTGCCAGCAGTGTTGACAGCCAGTGGGATACGCAGTATTTT CASSVDSQWDTQYF
. . TRBJ1-2 TRBV11-3 TGTGCCAGCAGCCCGCATTTTTGGAGCCCCCTTAACTATGGCTACACCTTC CASSPHFWSPLNYGYTF
. . TRBJ1-2 TRBV4-1 TGCGCCAGCAGCCAAGATCAAACGGTGATCTATGGCTACACCTTC CASSQDQTVIYGYTF
. few TRBJ1-5 TRBV27 TGTGCCAGCAGCCCCCTGGGGAGGTTTCAGCCCCAGCATTTT CASSPLGRFQPQHF
TRBD1 . TRBJ2-7 TRBV2 TGTGCCAGCAGCCTTGGGACAGGAAACTACGAGCAGTACTTC CASSLGTGNYEQYF
. . TRBJ2-2 TRBV19 TGTGCCAGTGGCCCGCGAGGCACCGGGGAGCTGTTTTTT CASGPRGTGELFF
. . TRBJ2-1 TRBV19 TGTGCCAGTAGTATAGATTCTGGGGCCAATGAGCAGTTCTTC CASSIDSGANEQFF
TRBD1 . TRBJ1-1 TRBV19 TGTGCCAGTAGTGCGTCCGGGACAGGGGTAGGTGAAGCTTTCTTT CASSASGTGVGEAFF
. . TRBJ1-4 TRBV5-5 TGTGCCAGCAGCTTGGGGGGGAGGCCGGGGCCCCGAGGGGAGAAACTGTTTTTT CASSLGGRPGPRGEKLFF